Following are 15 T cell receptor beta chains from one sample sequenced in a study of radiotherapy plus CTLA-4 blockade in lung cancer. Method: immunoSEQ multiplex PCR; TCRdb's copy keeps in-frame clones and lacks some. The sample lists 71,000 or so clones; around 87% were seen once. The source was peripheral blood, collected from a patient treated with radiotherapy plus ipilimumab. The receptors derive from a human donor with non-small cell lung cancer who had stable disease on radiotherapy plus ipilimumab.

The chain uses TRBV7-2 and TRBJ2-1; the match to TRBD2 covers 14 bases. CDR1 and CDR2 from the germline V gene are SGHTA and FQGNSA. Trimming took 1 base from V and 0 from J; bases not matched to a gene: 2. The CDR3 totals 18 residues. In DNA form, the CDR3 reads TGTGCCAGCAGCTTAGTCGGGACTAGCGGGAGCTCCTACAATGAGCAGTTCTTC. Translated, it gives CASSLVGTSGSSYNEQFF.

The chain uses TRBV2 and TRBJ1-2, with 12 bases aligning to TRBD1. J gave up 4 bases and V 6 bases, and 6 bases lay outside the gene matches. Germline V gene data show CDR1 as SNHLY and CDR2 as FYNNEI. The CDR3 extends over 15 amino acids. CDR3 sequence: CASRGGTGGSYGYTF. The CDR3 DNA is TGTGCCAGCAGAGGGGGGACAGGGGGCAGCTATGGCTACACCTTC.

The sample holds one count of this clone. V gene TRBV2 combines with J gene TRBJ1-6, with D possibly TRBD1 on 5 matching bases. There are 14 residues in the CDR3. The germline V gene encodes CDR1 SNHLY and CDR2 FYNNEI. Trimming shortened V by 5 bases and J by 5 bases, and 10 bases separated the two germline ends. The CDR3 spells CASSRQKDNSPLHF. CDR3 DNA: TGTGCCAGCAGTCGACAGAAGGATAATTCACCCCTCCACTTT.

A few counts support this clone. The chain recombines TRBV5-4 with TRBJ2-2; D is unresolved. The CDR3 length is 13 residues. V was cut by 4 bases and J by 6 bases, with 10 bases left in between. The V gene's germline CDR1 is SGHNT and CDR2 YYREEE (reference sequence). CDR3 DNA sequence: TGTGCCAGCAGCCCAGAAGGTCCCGGGGAGCTGTTTTTT. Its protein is CASSPEGPGELFF.

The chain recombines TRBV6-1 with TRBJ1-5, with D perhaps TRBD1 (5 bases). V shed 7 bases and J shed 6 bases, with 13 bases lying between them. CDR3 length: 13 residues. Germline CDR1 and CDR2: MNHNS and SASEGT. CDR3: CASTQGTFQPQHF. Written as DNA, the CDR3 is TGTGCCAGCACTCAGGGAACCTTTCAGCCCCAGCATTTT.

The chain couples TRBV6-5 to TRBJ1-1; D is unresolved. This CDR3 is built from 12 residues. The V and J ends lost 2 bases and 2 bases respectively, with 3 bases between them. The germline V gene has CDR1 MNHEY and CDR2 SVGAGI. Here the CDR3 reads CASSYPNTEAFF. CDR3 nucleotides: TGTGCCAGCAGTTACCCCAACACTGAAGCTTTCTTT.

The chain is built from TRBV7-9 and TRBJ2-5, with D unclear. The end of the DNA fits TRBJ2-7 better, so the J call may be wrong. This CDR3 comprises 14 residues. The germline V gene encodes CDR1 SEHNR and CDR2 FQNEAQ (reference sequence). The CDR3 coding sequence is TGTGCCAGCAGCTCCCTCGTACCTAGTGACGAGCAGTACTTC. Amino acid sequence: CASSSLVPSDEQYF.

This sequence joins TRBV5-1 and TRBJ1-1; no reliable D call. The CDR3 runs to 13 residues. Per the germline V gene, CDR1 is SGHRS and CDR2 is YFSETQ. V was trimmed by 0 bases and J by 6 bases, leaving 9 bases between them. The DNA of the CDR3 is TGCGCCAGCAGCTTGGTAGGGTACTCTGAAGCTTTCTTT. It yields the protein CASSLVGYSEAFF.

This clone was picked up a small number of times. The CDR3: CASSTAGGNEKLFF. CDR3 nucleotide sequence: TGTGCCAGTAGTACGGCAGGGGGCAATGAAAAACTGTTTTTT. V gene TRBV19 combines with J gene TRBJ1-4, with 8 positions matching TRBD1. Germline CDR1 is LNHDA and CDR2 is SQIVND (reference sequence). After removal of 4 bases from V and 5 bases from J, the junction contained 3 bases not matched to a gene. The CDR3 contains 14 residues.

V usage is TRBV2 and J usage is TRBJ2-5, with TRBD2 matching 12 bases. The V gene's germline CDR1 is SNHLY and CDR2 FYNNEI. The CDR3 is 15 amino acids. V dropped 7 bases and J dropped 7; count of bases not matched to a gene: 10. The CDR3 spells CASKELAGGPGTQYF. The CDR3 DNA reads TGTGCCAGCAAGGAGCTAGCGGGGGGGCCGGGGACCCAGTACTTC.

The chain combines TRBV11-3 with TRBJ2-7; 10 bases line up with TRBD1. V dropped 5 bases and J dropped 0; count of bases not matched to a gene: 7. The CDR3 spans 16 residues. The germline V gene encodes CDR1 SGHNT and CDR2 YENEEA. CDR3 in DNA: TGTGCCAGCAGCCCGGGACAGGGGTCGACCTCCTACGAGCAGTACTTC. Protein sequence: CASSPGQGSTSYEQYF.

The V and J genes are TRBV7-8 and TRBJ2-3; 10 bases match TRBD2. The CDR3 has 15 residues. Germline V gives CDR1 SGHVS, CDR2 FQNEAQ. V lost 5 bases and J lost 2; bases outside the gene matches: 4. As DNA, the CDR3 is TGTGCCAGCAGCCCACTAGCGGGGCTCACAGATACGCAGTATTTT. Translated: CASSPLAGLTDTQYF.

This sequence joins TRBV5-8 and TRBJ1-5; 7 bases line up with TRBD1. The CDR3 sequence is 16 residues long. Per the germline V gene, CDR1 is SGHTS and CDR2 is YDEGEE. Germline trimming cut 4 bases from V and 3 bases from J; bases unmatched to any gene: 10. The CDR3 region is CASSELDRNFNQPQHF. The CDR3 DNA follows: TGTGCCAGCAGCGAGCTGGACAGGAACTTCAATCAGCCCCAGCATTTT.

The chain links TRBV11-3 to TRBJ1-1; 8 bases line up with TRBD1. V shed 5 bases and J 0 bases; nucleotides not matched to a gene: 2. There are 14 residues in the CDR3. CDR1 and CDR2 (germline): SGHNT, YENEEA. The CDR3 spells CASSQGAMNTEAFF. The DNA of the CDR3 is TGTGCCAGCAGCCAGGGGGCAATGAACACTGAAGCTTTCTTT.

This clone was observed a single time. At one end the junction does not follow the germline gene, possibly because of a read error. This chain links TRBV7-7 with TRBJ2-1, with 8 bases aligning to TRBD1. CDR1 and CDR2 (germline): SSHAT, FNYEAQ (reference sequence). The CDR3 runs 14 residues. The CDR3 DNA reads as TGTGCTAGCAGCTTGGACAGGGCCTTCGGGGAGCAGTTCTTC. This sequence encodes CASSLDRAFGEQFF.